This record looks at one TCR beta chain sequence and its context. The antigen it recognizes is unknown. No clone much larger than this one lies a single base away; base qualities are absent. This specimen belongs to a study of blood T cell repertoires in COVID-19 (dated by TCRdb to between 2020 and 2021). Study-level background: Collaborator samples came from the United States, Italy and Spain and covered acute and convalescent phases of COVID-19. The dataset comprised deeply sampled blood TCRbeta repertoires from subjects exposed to, actively infected with, or recovered from COVID-19. Nearly every sample came with metadata listing a de-identified subject ID, COVID-19 status, age in years and sex. HLA class I and class II types, where available, came from metadata supplied by the sample provider rather than from assay-based typing. The samples were drawn from the first 160 participants of the ongoing ImmuneRACE study and from 950 to 1,500 subjects provided by 6 global collaborators. The material from the prospective study consisted of cDNA or gDNA derived from T cells, B-cell-depleted T cells, or PBMCs. A freely available public database, intended as a resource for researchers studying the immune response to SARS-CoV-2, is where the repertoires were released.

Another Seattle source contributed samples from volunteer blood donors who had recovered from COVID-19. Collaborating institutions collected whole blood in K2EDTA tubes following their own protocols. For TCRbeta analysis, collaborators shipped samples in one of three forms: frozen whole blood, isolated PBMCs, or DNA extracted from either of those sample types. Results the study describes overall, beyond this receptor: How much clinical and demographic metadata was included differed by source and by participant, and the metadata was provided uncurated.

TCRbeta CDR3 regions were amplified from genomic DNA by means of the immunoSEQ Assay, a bias-controlled multiplex PCR. In the authors' own workflow: The number of nucleated cells in each sample was estimated from the amplification of reference gene primers within the assay. To quantify the absolute abundance of each unique TCRbeta CDR3 rearrangement, sequence reads were collapsed and filtered. For each sample, productive Simpson clonality was calculated as the square root of Simpson's diversity index across productive rearrangements. Here the immuneACCESS table is served through TCRdb, limited to in-frame sequences with V and J called. Missing clones are a known gap in these copies; in checked studies unresolved V genes cover under half, and the rest lacks a known reason. Clone size and V and J calls were adopted from that table, with D and trimming inferred from the DNA. The sample table holds approximately 240,000 clones, of which 84% were seen once. About 5.1% of the sample goes to the ten largest clones.

Reading the germline V gene (reference sequence) gives CDR1 MNHNY and CDR2 SVGAGI. Taken from cysteine to phenylalanine, the CDR3 has 16 residues. Only the CDR3 DNA stays, 48 bases, in frame from base 1. The V end loses 6 bases and the J end loses 9 bases, and a stretch of 21 bases separates them. The chain couples TRBV6-6 to TRBJ1-6; no D gene can be assigned with confidence. This clonotype was sampled from a woman aged 60-75 years who had recovered from COVID-19. What was sequenced was peripheral blood. The nucleotides are TGTGCCAGCAGATCACAGAAAAAGCTACCTCCTTCACCCCTCCACTTT. Protein translation: CASRSQKKLPPSPLHF.